Listed below are T cell receptor beta chains from one sample, sequenced in a study of blood T cell repertoires in COVID-19. TCRdb's table, derived via immunoSEQ multiplex PCR, lists solely in-frame clones and lacks some. The sample consists of about 440,000 clones, 85% to 90% of them appearing once. The specimen was peripheral blood. The receptor set was obtained from a woman aged 25 to 39 with acute or convalescent COVID-19. CDR3s include the opening cysteine and the closing phenylalanine or tryptophan.

v_call cdr3_aa
TRBV4-1 CASSQDPGREKLFF
TRBV2 CASTRNTEAFF
TRBV30 CAWSPSINNEQFF
TRBV28 CASPPYATVNNSPLHF
TRBV7-3 CASSFSSGGWETQYF
TRBV7-8 CASSPQNYNEQFF
TRBV13 CASTPHAGTGRETQYF
TRBV5-1 CASSGQGDGYTF
TRBV3-1/TRBV3-2 CASSQDLPTEAFF
TRBV28 CASSHRLAETQYF
TRBV3-1/TRBV3-2 CASSQDSGSGQPQHF
TRBV30 CAWAHDRSAYNEQFF
TRBV7-8 CASSEWDGAPDTQYF
TRBV7-3 CASSQTANTGELFF
TRBV6-5 CASSSLAGGNNEQFF
TRBV7-6 CASSTSPPGTSTDTQYF
TRBV2 CASSVVRSNQPQHF
TRBV2 CASSADRGPRTGELFF
TRBV4-2 CASSPGMNTGELFF
TRBV6-7 CASSDLGQGDNYGYTF
TRBV11-2 CASSPLGWAGGYEQYF
TRBV28 CASRSGGGVYGYTF
TRBV9 CASSVGVTVYEQYF
TRBV7-8 CASSLVRGHNTDTQYF
TRBV12-3/TRBV12-4 CASSRRGGIGQFF
TRBV19 CASSMGSAGTDTQYF
TRBV5-8 CASGQVNTEAFF
TRBV9 CASSPRTGEASGELFF
TRBV2 CASSDQGRQWGGYTF
TRBV2 CASRAGTNYEQYF
TRBV4-1 CASGRQTEETQYF
TRBV6-5 CASSRGPNKNIQYF
TRBV7-9 CASSFARENTEAFF
TRBV19 CASSTRTGRGYTF
TRBV14 CASSQVSWYQETQYF
TRBV30 CAGERGTLTDTQYF
TRBV6-5 CASSSDRVAVGELFF
TRBV6-4 CASARDYTGELFF
TRBV7-3 CASSPGPGTLSSYNEQFF
TRBV13 CASSSWDSSGNTIYF
TRBV6-1 CASGDRVPYEQYF
TRBV5-5 CASSLSDRGYEQYF
TRBV7-2 CASSLGGTGELFF
TRBV7-8 CASSSGVHTEAFF
TRBV9 CASSVGDINTEAFF
TRBV6-5 CASSLSGSSYNEQFF
TRBV6-6 CASRQTGLSGANVLTF
TRBV11-2 CASSSRDRGDTQYF
TRBV11-2 CASSLGGLKETQYF
TRBV11-3 CASSLGTGGLTDTQYF
TRBV2 CASRGQATTNEKLFF
TRBV11-2 CASSLDRGGRTLGETQYF
TRBV2 CASRTGVSSYNSPLHF
TRBV27 CASSFGGHYGYTF